The rows below give T cell receptor beta chains drawn from one sample of a study of OX40 agonist ivuxolimab in advanced cancers. The data were produced by immunoSEQ multiplex PCR, yet TCRdb's version contains in-frame clones alone and is incomplete. The data show about 62,000 clones, 85% to 95% seen once. The sequencing here drew on CD4+ or CD8+ T cells sorted from blood, taken in a trial of the OX40 agonist ivuxolimab. The receptors were sampled from an adult with an advanced solid tumor such as melanoma, head and neck, liver or kidney cancer. Both conserved end residues are trimmed from each CDR3. Each record gives: CDR3 protein, V gene.

cdr3_aa: ASSLRTVGGNTIY
v_call: TRBV28

cdr3_aa: ASSSIQGSDTEAF
v_call: TRBV11-2

cdr3_aa: ASSQRLGSVRCTDTQY
v_call: TRBV23-1

cdr3_aa: ASSFSKQTDEQY
v_call: TRBV28

cdr3_aa: ASSPRKHRGGGYNEQF
v_call: TRBV13

cdr3_aa: ASSDGNTGELF
v_call: TRBV6-4

cdr3_aa: ASSTASGTSTDTQY
v_call: TRBV19

cdr3_aa: AIRNDMSANTGELF
v_call: TRBV10-3

cdr3_aa: ASSVAGGPRGEQF
v_call: TRBV9

cdr3_aa: ASSLGYNEQF
v_call: TRBV11-2

cdr3_aa: ASSAPPPGLAGVETQY
v_call: TRBV28

cdr3_aa: ASSVDGLSPSEQY
v_call: TRBV9

cdr3_aa: ASSLTPTEWNEQY
v_call: TRBV27

cdr3_aa: ASSRLADYNEQF
v_call: TRBV25-1

cdr3_aa: ASSIGTGSTDTQY
v_call: TRBV5-6

cdr3_aa: ASSSSGTTYEQY
v_call: TRBV13

cdr3_aa: ASSGSGLQDSYNEQF
v_call: TRBV21-1

cdr3_aa: ASSPPPWQGPNQPQH
v_call: TRBV7-2

cdr3_aa: ASSLVRVPNTGELF
v_call: TRBV11-3

cdr3_aa: ASSLMADEQY
v_call: TRBV7-9

cdr3_aa: ASSEVRSGALGEQY
v_call: TRBV2

cdr3_aa: ASSFGGREQY
v_call: TRBV27

cdr3_aa: ASSLGGGGITGELF
v_call: TRBV27

cdr3_aa: ASSPFSGTFGTGELF
v_call: TRBV19

cdr3_aa: ASSAADYGYT
v_call: TRBV11-2

cdr3_aa: ASSELPVTEQF
v_call: TRBV6-1

cdr3_aa: ASSPRLGGNTDTQY
v_call: TRBV11-3

cdr3_aa: ASSIPGLAGHNEQF
v_call: TRBV7-8

cdr3_aa: ASSFPRSGVIYNEQF
v_call: TRBV28

cdr3_aa: ASSSRAGDGETQY
v_call: TRBV7-9

cdr3_aa: ASSQDRGDQPQH
v_call: TRBV4-3

cdr3_aa: ASSTWDRTNSGANVLT
v_call: TRBV6-7

cdr3_aa: ASRTGTGGPDEKLF
v_call: TRBV27

cdr3_aa: SLKSLAGVEY
v_call: TRBV29-1

cdr3_aa: ASSQEGSGLPSYEQY
v_call: TRBV4-1

cdr3_aa: ASSEAGSSYNEQF
v_call: TRBV5-4

cdr3_aa: ASSWTGEVDEQF
v_call: TRBV27

cdr3_aa: ACYPDRLNTEAF
v_call: TRBV28

cdr3_aa: ASSVGTSGGNEQF
v_call: TRBV9

cdr3_aa: SAETSGNNEQF
v_call: TRBV29-1

cdr3_aa: ATSRGRGDDSPLH
v_call: TRBV15